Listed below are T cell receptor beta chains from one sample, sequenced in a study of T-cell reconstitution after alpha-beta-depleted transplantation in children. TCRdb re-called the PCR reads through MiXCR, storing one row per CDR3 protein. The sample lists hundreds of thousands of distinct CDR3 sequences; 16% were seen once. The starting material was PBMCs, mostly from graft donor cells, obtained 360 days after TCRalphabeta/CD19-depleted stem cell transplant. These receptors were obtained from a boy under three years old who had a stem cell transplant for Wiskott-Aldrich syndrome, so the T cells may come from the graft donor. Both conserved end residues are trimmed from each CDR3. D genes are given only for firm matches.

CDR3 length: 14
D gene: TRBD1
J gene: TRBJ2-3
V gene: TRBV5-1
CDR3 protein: ASSVGDRVGTDTQY

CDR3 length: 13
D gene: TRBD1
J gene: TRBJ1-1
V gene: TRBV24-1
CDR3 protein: ATSRGQGMNTEAF

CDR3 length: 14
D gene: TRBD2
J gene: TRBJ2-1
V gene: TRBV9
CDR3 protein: ASSVAIGEGLDEQF

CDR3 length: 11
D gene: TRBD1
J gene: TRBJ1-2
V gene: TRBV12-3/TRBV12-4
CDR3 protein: ASREGRGHGYT

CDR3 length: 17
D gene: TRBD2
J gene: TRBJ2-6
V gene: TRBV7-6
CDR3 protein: ASSLDLQGLASGANVLT

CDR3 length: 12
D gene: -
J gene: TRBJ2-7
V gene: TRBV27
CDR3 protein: ASSLKGSMSEQY

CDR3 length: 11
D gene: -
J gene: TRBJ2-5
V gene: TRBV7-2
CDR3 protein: ASSPGFQVTQY

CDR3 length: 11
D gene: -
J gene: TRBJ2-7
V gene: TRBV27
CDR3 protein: ASSSNRNYEQY

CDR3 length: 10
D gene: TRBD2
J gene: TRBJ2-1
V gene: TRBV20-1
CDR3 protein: SARRLAGGQF

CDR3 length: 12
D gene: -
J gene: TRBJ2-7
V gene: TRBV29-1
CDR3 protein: SVVRAGAFYEQY

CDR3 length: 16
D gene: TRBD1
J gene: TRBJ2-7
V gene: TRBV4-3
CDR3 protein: ASSQYILGQGICYEQY

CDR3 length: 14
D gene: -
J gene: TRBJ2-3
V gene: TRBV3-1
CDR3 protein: ASSPLGTFTTDTQY

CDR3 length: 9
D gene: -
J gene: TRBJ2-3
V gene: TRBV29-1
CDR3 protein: SVEWGDTQY

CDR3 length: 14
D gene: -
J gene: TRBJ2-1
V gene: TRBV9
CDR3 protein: ASSPGGDYIWDEQF

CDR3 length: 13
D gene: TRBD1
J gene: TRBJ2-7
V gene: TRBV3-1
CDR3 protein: ASSQDRTGVDEQY

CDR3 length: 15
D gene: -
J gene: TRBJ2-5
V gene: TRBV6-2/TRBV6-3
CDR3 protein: ASSYGPLLANQETQY

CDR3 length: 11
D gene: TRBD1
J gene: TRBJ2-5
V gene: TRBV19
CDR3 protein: ASSTGGRETQY

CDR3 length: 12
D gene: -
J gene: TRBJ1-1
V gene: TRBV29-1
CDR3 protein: SVKRTTGNTEAF

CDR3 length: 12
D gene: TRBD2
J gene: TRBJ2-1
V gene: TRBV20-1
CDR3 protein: SAVAGGPGNEQF

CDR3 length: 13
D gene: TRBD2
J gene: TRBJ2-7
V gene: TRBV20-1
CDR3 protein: SASSPRTSGDEQY

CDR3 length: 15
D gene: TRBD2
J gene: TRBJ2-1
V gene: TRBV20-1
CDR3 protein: SARDRSGRSRYNEQF

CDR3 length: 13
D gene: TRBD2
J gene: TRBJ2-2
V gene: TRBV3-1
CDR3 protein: ASSQAGRGSGELF

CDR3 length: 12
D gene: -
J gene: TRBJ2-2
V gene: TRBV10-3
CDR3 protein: AISPGLPTGELF

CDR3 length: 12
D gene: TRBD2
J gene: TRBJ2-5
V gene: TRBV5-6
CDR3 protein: ASISGLEGETQY

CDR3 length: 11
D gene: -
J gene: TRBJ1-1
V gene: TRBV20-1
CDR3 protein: SARSGKGTEAF

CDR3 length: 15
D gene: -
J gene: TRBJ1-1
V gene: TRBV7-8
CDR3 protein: ASSYRSRDNPNTEAF

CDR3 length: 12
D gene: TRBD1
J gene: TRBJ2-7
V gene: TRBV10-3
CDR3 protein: AIRRPTGGYEQY

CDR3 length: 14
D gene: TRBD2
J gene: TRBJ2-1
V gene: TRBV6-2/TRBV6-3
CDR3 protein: ASSYSGTRIINEQF